A selection of T cell receptor beta chains follows, all from one sample in a study of early T cells in non-severe SARS-CoV-2 infection. In TCRdb, the 5' RACE reads were re-called with MiXCR into one record per CDR3 protein. The sample contains 25,000 to 35,000 distinct CDR3 sequences, approximately 5.2% of which appear only once. What was sequenced was whole blood. Receptor source: an adult who was a healthcare worker with PCR-confirmed SARS-CoV-2 infection or an uninfected control (not recorded which). CDR3s include the opening cysteine and the closing phenylalanine or tryptophan. D genes are given only for firm matches. Clone size is stated in some rows and not others, as once, few, many or a class when expanded.

size,J,V,D,CDR3,DNA
-,TRBJ2-3,TRBV30,-,CAWSVRGLATDTQYF,TGTGCCTGGAGTGTAAGGGGGCTAGCGACAGATACGCAGTATTTT
-,TRBJ1-1,TRBV30,-,CAWSVGSMTMNTEAFF,TGTGCCTGGAGTGTCGGCTCCATGACCATGAACACTGAAGCTTTCTTT
many,TRBJ2-3,TRBV2,-,CASSEAGTTDTQYF,TGTGCCAGCAGTGAAGCCGGGACCACAGATACGCAGTATTTT
many,TRBJ2-7,TRBV28,TRBD1,CASQGTASYEQYF,TGTGCCAGCCAAGGGACAGCCTCCTACGAGCAGTACTTC
-,TRBJ2-1,TRBV7-9,-,CASSLELAPEQFF,TGTGCCAGCAGCTTAGAACTAGCTCCTGAGCAGTTCTTC
many,TRBJ2-1,TRBV29-1,TRBD1,CSVRRQGEQSHNEQFF,TGCAGCGTTCGACGACAGGGGGAGCAATCCCACAATGAGCAGTTCTTC
many,TRBJ2-3,TRBV10-2,TRBD2,CASGRLAGGRDTQYF,TGCGCCAGCGGAAGACTAGCGGGGGGCCGAGATACGCAGTATTTT
many,TRBJ1-5,TRBV28,-,CASSLTGYQPQHF,TGTGCCAGCAGTTTAACCGGGTATCAGCCCCAGCATTTT
many,TRBJ2-7,TRBV28,TRBD2,CASSLVLAGGSSYYEQYF,TGTGCCAGCAGTTTGGTGCTAGCGGGGGGTAGTTCGTACTACGAGCAGTACTTC
few,TRBJ1-5,TRBV6-2/TRBV6-3,-,CASHLTGRHQPQHF,TGTGCCAGCCACCTGACGGGACGACATCAGCCCCAGCATTTT
-,TRBJ1-3,TRBV7-9,-,CASYGTRDSGNTIYF,TGTGCCAGCTACGGGACACGGGACTCTGGAAACACCATATATTTT
-,TRBJ2-7,TRBV5-6,-,CASSPDGSNYEQYF,TGTGCCAGCAGCCCGGACGGTTCGAACTACGAGCAGTACTTC
many,TRBJ2-3,TRBV11-3,-,CASGLIDGTQYF,TGTGCCAGCGGCTTGATTGATGGTACGCAGTATTTT
medium-sized,TRBJ2-3,TRBV6-4,TRBD2,CASSGGGATDTQYF,TGTGCCAGCAGTGGCGGGGGGGCCACAGATACGCAGTATTTT
few,TRBJ2-3,TRBV7-9,-,CASSLDLGTTDTQYF,TGTGCCAGCAGCTTAGATCTGGGAACCACAGATACGCAGTATTTT
-,TRBJ2-7,TRBV28,-,CASSRGYYEQYF,TGTGCCAGCAGTAGGGGGTACTACGAACAGTACTTC
few,TRBJ2-5,TRBV7-8,TRBD2,CASSYSSAGGLETQYF,TGTGCCAGCAGCTATTCTTCAGCGGGGGGATTAGAGACCCAGTACTTC
many,TRBJ2-5,TRBV20-1,-,CLPPGQQETQYF,TGCCTGCCTCCGGGACAACAAGAGACCCAGTACTTC
few,TRBJ2-3,TRBV7-2,-,CASSFRLVADTQYF,TGTGCCAGCAGCTTCCGACTAGTTGCAGATACGCAGTATTTT
-,TRBJ2-1,TRBV7-6,TRBD1,CASRDRVRDEQFF,TGTGCCAGCAGGGACAGGGTTAGGGATGAGCAGTTCTTC
few,TRBJ2-3,TRBV19,-,CASIPPRGSSGDTQYF,TGTGCCAGTATCCCACCCCGGGGCTCGAGTGGGGATACGCAGTATTTT
-,TRBJ2-7,TRBV6-2/TRBV6-3,-,CASSYVGAEQYF,TGTGCCAGCAGTTACGTGGGCGCCGAGCAGTACTTC
many,TRBJ2-7,TRBV18,-,CASSPTGDSYEQYF,TGTGCCAGCTCACCAACGGGGGATTCCTACGAGCAGTACTTC
many,TRBJ1-1,TRBV7-9,-,CASSLTGQGREAFF,TGTGCCAGCAGCTTAACAGGGCAGGGGCGTGAAGCTTTCTTT
many,TRBJ1-6,TRBV20-1,-,CSARDASSYNSPLHF,TGCAGTGCCAGGGACGCGAGCTCCTATAATTCACCCCTCCACTTT
few,TRBJ1-3,TRBV4-2,-,CASSQDKQGSSGNTIYF,TGTGCCAGCAGCCAAGATAAACAGGGCAGCTCTGGAAACACCATATATTTT
-,TRBJ1-2,TRBV4-3,TRBD1,CASSQDLDRGWVGYTF,TGCGCCAGCAGCCAAGATCTGGACAGGGGCTGGGTTGGCTACACCTTC
few,TRBJ1-1,TRBV30,-,CAWTTLTEAFF,TGTGCCTGGACGACTCTGACTGAAGCTTTCTTT
many,TRBJ2-4,TRBV20-1,-,CSARDFRGNIQYF,TGCAGTGCTAGAGATTTCAGGGGAAACATTCAGTACTTC
many,TRBJ2-7,TRBV29-1,-,CSVEPGVNNEQYF,TGCAGCGTTGAACCAGGGGTAAATAACGAGCAGTACTTC
-,TRBJ2-3,TRBV4-3,-,CASSQVTWADTQYF,TGCGCCAGCAGCCAAGTAACGTGGGCGGATACGCAGTATTTT
few,TRBJ2-6,TRBV28,-,CASSLSGSGANVLTF,TGTGCCAGCAGTTTATCAGGGTCTGGGGCCAACGTCCTGACTTTC
many,TRBJ2-1,TRBV29-1,-,CSARGNNEQFF,TGCAGCGCACGGGGGAACAATGAGCAGTTCTTC
few,TRBJ2-5,TRBV18,-,CASSPPGETQYF,TGTGCCAGCTCACCACCGGGGGAGACCCAGTACTTC
-,TRBJ1-2,TRBV4-3,-,CASSPDRRGYGYTF,TGCGCCAGCAGCCCTGACAGGAGGGGCTATGGCTACACCTTC
many,TRBJ1-1,TRBV12-3/TRBV12-4,-,CASSLGAPNTEAFF,TGTGCCAGCAGTTTGGGGGCCCCGAACACTGAAGCTTTCTTT
-,TRBJ2-5,TRBV9,-,CASSVAGGTQYF,TGTGCCAGCAGCGTGGCAGGCGGGACCCAGTACTTC
many,TRBJ1-5,TRBV3-1,-,CASSQSGAGQPQHF,TGTGCCAGCAGCCAATCTGGGGCCGGTCAGCCCCAGCATTTT
many,TRBJ2-2,TRBV7-2,-,CASSFTRTGELFF,TGTGCCAGCAGCTTCACTCGGACCGGGGAGCTGTTTTTT
many,TRBJ2-7,TRBV10-1,-,CASSEMASLGEQYF,TGCGCCAGCAGTGAGATGGCCAGTTTGGGCGAGCAGTACTTC
many,TRBJ2-3,TRBV10-1,TRBD1,CASSSDRGLGRTDTQYF,TGCGCCAGCAGCTCGGACAGGGGGTTAGGTCGAACAGATACGCAGTATTTT
-,TRBJ2-7,TRBV6-2/TRBV6-3,-,CASRRGPHYEQYF,TGTGCCAGCAGGCGGGGACCCCACTACGAGCAGTACTTC
many,TRBJ2-1,TRBV7-2,-,CASSFRAEQFF,TGTGCCAGCAGCTTCAGGGCTGAGCAGTTCTTC
few,TRBJ2-3,TRBV4-1,-,CASSQDRIVRGGGTDTQYF,TGCGCCAGCAGCCAAGATAGGATTGTGAGGGGGGGCGGCACAGATACGCAGTATTTT
-,TRBJ1-1,TRBV7-2,TRBD1,CASSYQLRDRAPEAFF,TGTGCCAGCAGCTATCAACTCCGGGACAGGGCACCTGAAGCTTTCTTT
few,TRBJ2-2,TRBV18,-,CASSPPNGELFF,TGTGCCAGCTCACCACCTAACGGGGAGCTGTTTTTT
few,TRBJ2-7,TRBV27,-,CASSFTPPYEQYF,TGTGCCAGCAGTTTTACCCCCCCCTACGAGCAGTACTTC